The following is a TCR beta chain sequence with its context. The PCR had 60 Vbeta and 13 Jbeta primers. The method was immunoSEQ multiplex PCR; TCRdb's version includes in-frame clones alone and lacks a portion of them. The sample consists of approximately 120,000 clones, roughly 80% of them appearing once. The data stem from a study of cytomegalovirus exposure and HLA in healthy donors. This CDR3 is 14 amino acids long. Trimming cost V 0 bases and J 0 bases, with 5 bases left between them. CDR1 is KGHSH, CDR2 LQKENI, per germline. The receptor comes from a man aged 30 to 45 in good health and CMV-seropositive. V usage is TRBV18 and J usage is TRBJ1-1; D gene unclear. The sequencing input was PBMCs. DNA of the CDR3: TGTGCCAGCTCACCACCTAACATGAACACTGAAGCTTTCTTT. It specifies CASSPPNMNTEAFF.